A selection of T cell receptor beta chains follows, all from one sample in a study of blood T cell repertoires in COVID-19. Using immunoSEQ multiplex PCR, the repertoire was profiled, and TCRdb retains in-frame clones only, with some absent. Of around 130,000 clones listed, 84% were seen once; the top ten hold roughly 13%. Sequenced: peripheral blood. All receptors come from a human donor in a cohort sampled during active COVID-19. The CDR3 runs from the conserved cysteine through the conserved F or W. Fields, in order: V gene, D gene, clone size, J gene, CDR3 DNA, CDR3 protein. A D gene is named only where the DNA matches it firmly. Size is stated for part of the rows, as once, few or many counts, or as a class when the clone is expanded.

TRBV7-8	TRBD1	few	TRBJ1-1	TGTGCCAGCAGCTCGGGTAACAGGGGCGGTACTGAAGCTTTCTTT	CASSSGNRGGTEAFF
TRBV4-2	TRBD1	-	TRBJ1-2	TGTGCCAGCAGCCAATCCCGGGACAGGGGTGGCGGCTACACCTTC	CASSQSRDRGGGYTF
TRBV19	TRBD1	-	TRBJ2-1	TGTGCCAGTAGGCCGGGACAGGGGTACTACAATGAGCAGTTCTTC	CASRPGQGYYNEQFF
TRBV3-1/TRBV3-2	TRBD1	-	TRBJ2-7	TGTGCCAGCAGCCAAGAGGTCGGGACAGGGCTCTACGAGCAGTACTTC	CASSQEVGTGLYEQYF
TRBV7-8	-	-	TRBJ2-3	TGTGCCAGCAGCCCTGGGTATAGACAAAGCACAGATACGCAGTATTTT	CASSPGYRQSTDTQYF
TRBV6-6	TRBD2	-	TRBJ2-1	TGTGCCAGCAGCCCCGGGACTAGTCTTTACAATGAGCAGTTCTTC	CASSPGTSLYNEQFF
TRBV6-4	TRBD2	-	TRBJ2-2	TGTGCCAGCAGTGCTAGCGGGGGGGCGAACACCGGGGAGCTGTTTTTT	CASSASGGANTGELFF
TRBV6-5	-	-	TRBJ1-2	TGTGCCAGCAGATATACCGCGGGGCCCAACTATGGCTACACCTTC	CASRYTAGPNYGYTF
TRBV2	TRBD2	-	TRBJ2-3	TGTGCCAGCAGTGTGGAACTAGCGGGGGGGGCTAATACGCAGTATTTT	CASSVELAGGANTQYF
TRBV27	-	-	TRBJ1-4	TGTGCCAGCAGCCCAGTTGCAACTAATGAAAAACTGTTTTTT	CASSPVATNEKLFF
TRBV4-1	-	-	TRBJ2-2	TGCGCCAGCAGCTCCTACAGGGACCCCGGGGAGCTGTTTTTT	CASSSYRDPGELFF
TRBV6-5	TRBD1	-	TRBJ2-2	TGTGCCAGCAGTTTTACCCGGGACAGGGGGACCGGGGAGCTGTTTTTT	CASSFTRDRGTGELFF
TRBV29-1	-	-	TRBJ2-7	TGCAGCGTTGGGACAGTTCAGCAGTACTTC	CSVGTVQQYF
TRBV29-1	-	-	TRBJ2-5	TGCAGCGTTGGCGACACCCAAGAGACCCAGTACTTC	CSVGDTQETQYF
TRBV7-9	-	-	TRBJ1-1	TGTGCCAGCAGCTGGGGCAGGGAAGCTTTCTTT	CASSWGREAFF
TRBV28	TRBD1	few	TRBJ2-1	TGTGCCAGCAGTATTTCGGGACAGGCCTACAATGAGCAGTTCTTC	CASSISGQAYNEQFF
TRBV18	-	once	TRBJ2-3	TGTGCCAGCTCACCGGGGCAGGGGAGAGATACGCAGTATTTT	CASSPGQGRDTQYF
TRBV14	-	-	TRBJ1-5	TGTGCCAGCAGCGGAGGGGGGGTAGGAAATCAGCCCCAGCATTTT	CASSGGGVGNQPQHF
TRBV5-8	TRBD1	-	TRBJ1-1	TGTGCCAGCAGCTTAGTGGAACAGGGGGGAACTGAAGCTTTCTTT	CASSLVEQGGTEAFF
TRBV3-1/TRBV3-2	TRBD1	-	TRBJ1-1	TGTGCCAGCAGCCAAGATAGGGGGCCTCGAGCTTTCTTT	CASSQDRGPRAFF
TRBV6-1	TRBD1	-	TRBJ1-2	TGTGCCAGCAGTGAGGACAGGGGCCCGGGGGGCTACACCTTC	CASSEDRGPGGYTF
TRBV11-3	-	-	TRBJ2-7	TGTGCCAGCAGCTTAGGGCGGAACTACGAGCAGTACTTC	CASSLGRNYEQYF
TRBV2	-	-	TRBJ2-7	TGTGCCAGCACCCTAGTGGACACCATGGGCGAGCAGTACTTC	CASTLVDTMGEQYF
TRBV30	-	-	TRBJ2-7	TGTGCCTGGAGTGTAGGGCAGGGGTTCGACGAGCAGTACTTC	CAWSVGQGFDEQYF
TRBV4-2	-	-	TRBJ2-1	TGTGCCAGCAGCCAAGAATACAACAGTATTTTTAACAATGAGCAGTTCTTC	CASSQEYNSIFNNEQFF
TRBV6-5	TRBD2	-	TRBJ2-6	TGTGCCACCGAGACGGGGGGTGCTGGGGCCAACGTCCTGACTTTC	CATETGGAGANVLTF
TRBV12-3/TRBV12-4	-	-	TRBJ2-1	TGTGCCACCCAACTGCCTTCGGGGAATGAGCAGTTCTTC	CATQLPSGNEQFF
TRBV7-9	TRBD1	-	TRBJ1-6	TGTGCCAGCAGCCCCGGGACAGGGGGTGAGAAATCCTATAATTCACCCCTCCACTTT	CASSPGTGGEKSYNSPLHF
TRBV25-1	-	-	TRBJ1-1	TGTGCCAGCAGTGAATTTGGGGGGGCGGGTGAAGCTTTCTTT	CASSEFGGAGEAFF
TRBV12-3/TRBV12-4	TRBD2	-	TRBJ2-7	TGTGCCAGCAGCCGGGAGGGAGAGCAGTACTTC	CASSREGEQYF
TRBV3-1/TRBV3-2	TRBD2	once	TRBJ2-5	TGTGCCAGCAGCCACACCCGGGGGGGAGACGAGACCCAGTACTTC	CASSHTRGGDETQYF
TRBV10-3	TRBD2	-	TRBJ2-7	TGTGCCATCAGTGATGGGAGGGAAGCCTACGAGCAGTACTTC	CAISDGREAYEQYF